The text below deals with one TCR beta chain. Its target is unknown. This CDR3 spans 13 amino acids. Germline lookup yields CDR1 LNHDA and CDR2 SQIVND (reference sequence). V lost 10 bases, J lost 2 bases, and 13 bases lay in between. This specimen comes from a study of siplizumab effects on memory and regulatory T cells. The study, taken as a whole, reports: It was not possible to assign a naive or memory phenotype to roughly 80-96% of proliferating CD4+ or CD8+ clones.

Some clones are missing from TCRdb's copy, which holds only in-frame ones; the method was immunoSEQ multiplex PCR. The sample has approximately 110,000 clones, 90% to 95% seen once. This clonotype was sampled from a human donor in good health. This chain links TRBV19 with TRBJ2-3; the D gene is possibly TRBD2 (7 bases). The sequenced material came from CD4+ T cells sorted from blood. CDR3 DNA sequence: TGTGCCACCGGGCGGGGGCTCACAGATACGCAGTATTTT. Its translation: CATGRGLTDTQYF.